This T cell receptor beta chain was documented in a study of T cell changes during pregnancy in multiple sclerosis. The CDR3 consists of 17 residues. After removal of 4 bases from V and 3 bases from J, the junction contained 13 bases not matched to a gene. In germline, CDR1 is KGHSH, CDR2 LQKENI. TCRdb's table, derived via immunoSEQ multiplex PCR, lists solely in-frame clones and lacks some. The sample lists about 40,000 clones; 91% were seen once. As concerns this clone: Other DNA sequences in the same sample also yield this CDR3.

Sequenced here: CD4+ T cells from peripheral blood mononuclear cells, sampled in the second trimester of pregnancy. The chain carries TRBV18 and TRBJ2-5; 8 nucleotides agree with TRBD1. This receptor was identified in a female donor in good health, enrolled as a control in a pregnancy study. DNA for the CDR3: TGTGCCAGCTCACAACGAAATACAGGGGGTGCAGAAGAGACCCAGTACTTC. Translating it yields CASSQRNTGGAEETQYF. Full variable domain (outside the CDR3, taken from reference TRBV18 and TRBJ2-5): NAGVMQNPRHLVRRRGQEARLRCSPMKGHSHVYWYRQLPEEGLKFMVYLQKENIIDESGMPKERFSAEFPKEGPSILRIQQVVRGDSAAYFCASSQRNTGGAEETQYFGPGTRLLVL.